The T cell receptor (beta chain) under discussion was sequenced for a study of T cell responses to AZD1222 COVID-19 vaccine. Germline CDR1 SGHNT, CDR2 YYREEE (reference sequence). CDR3 size: 15 residues. Trimming took off 0 bases at V and 1 base at J, with 10 bases between the two ends. Second doses at about 4 or about 12 weeks were pooled. The repertoire was sequenced with immunoSEQ multiplex PCR; TCRdb's copy has only in-frame clones and lacks some. Counted here are around 120,000 clones, 84% occurring once; the ten biggest clones make up around a quarter. The clonotype comes from an adult who received the AZD1222 COVID-19 vaccine. The sample here was peripheral blood, taken 28 days after the second AZD1222 dose. The genes are TRBV5-4 and TRBJ1-1; D unclear. This chain's CDR3 is CASSLARQRNTEAFF. The CDR3 DNA is TGTGCCAGCAGCTTGGCCCGGCAGCGGAACACTGAAGCTTTCTTT.